The T cell receptor beta chain under discussion was sequenced for a study of cytomegalovirus exposure and HLA in healthy donors. Broader study findings: Later work found that TCR association rates differed between HLA loci; DRB1 had the most and HLA-C the fewest.

The PCR used 60 Vbeta and 13 Jbeta primers. Measured with immunoSEQ multiplex PCR; TCRdb has only the in-frame clones, and not every one. In the table there are some 140,000 clones, roughly 80% of which are singletons. This clone was counted between two and nine times. The antigen is not known. The CDR3 is 14 amino acids. J lost 6 bases, V lost 7 bases, and 4 bases had no gene match. The germline V gene has CDR1 MNHNS and CDR2 SASEGT. The sequence derives from a young man in good health and CMV-seropositive. The chain employs TRBV6-1 and TRBJ2-2; 11 bases align to TRBD1. The sequencing input was PBMCs. This chain's CDR3 is CASIPDRGPGELFF. Here the CDR3 DNA reads TGTGCCAGCATACCGGACAGGGGGCCCGGGGAGCTGTTTTTT.